This TCR beta chain was retrieved from a study of cytomegalovirus exposure and HLA in healthy donors. Study conclusions and caveats: The study found most TCR sequences rare, yet found some public TCRs in many donors. Common viral pathogens were later found to be apparently linked to several of the most significant clusters. Presence/absence analysis assumed near-uniform sequencing depth across donors.

The CDR3 contains 13 residues. Germline CDR1 LGHNA, CDR2 YNFKEQ. The V and J ends lost 4 bases and 6 bases respectively, with 10 bases between them. 60 Vbeta and 13 Jbeta primers were used in PCR. Here immunoSEQ multiplex PCR was the method, and the copy in TCRdb shows in-frame clones only, minus some. The sample carries 90,000 or so clones, approximately 80% recorded once. In regard to this clone: The target antigen is unknown.

Sequencing was carried out using PBMCs. V is TRBV4-2 and J is TRBJ2-1; weak D call: TRBD1 (6 bases). The receptor was isolated from a woman aged 45 to 65 in good health and CMV-seropositive. In nucleotides, the CDR3 is TGTGCCAGCAGCCTAGGACAGACCAATGAGCAGTTCTTC. Amino acid sequence: CASSLGQTNEQFF.